The entry below gives a single TCR beta chain sequence along with its context. The antigen remains unidentified. The germline V gene has CDR1 LGHNA and CDR2 YNFKEQ. V was pared by 0 bases and J by 2 bases, with 1 base of the junction left unmatched. The CDR3 is made up of 16 amino acids. Clones were sequenced by immunoSEQ multiplex PCR, and TCRdb holds only the in-frame ones, with some missing. The sample shows around 60,000 clones, 73% of them seen only once. The entry originates in a study of vaccination effects on CD4 cells after COVID-19. The study, taken as a whole, reports: In healthy vaccinees, only 1 of 255 vaccine-induced clones cross-reacted with common cold coronaviruses.

Peptide-pool stimulation followed by sequencing identified expanded antigen-specific CD4+ clonotypes in the ViraFEST assay. CD4+ T cell isolation took place after 10 days of culture. The cohort was immunized with two doses of either the BNT162b2 or mRNA-1273 vaccine. Sequencing was performed on CD4+ T cells from PBMCs cultured with HCoV-229E spike peptides, taken after COVID-19 vaccination. This TCR was recovered from a human donor who received a COVID-19 vaccine. V and J are TRBV4-2 and TRBJ2-1; 10 positions match TRBD2. The CDR3 loop reads CASSQDLAGAYNEQFF. The DNA of the CDR3 is TGTGCCAGCAGCCAAGATCTAGCGGGGGCCTACAATGAGCAGTTCTTC.